A selection of T cell receptor beta chains follows, all from one sample in a study of T cells in Graves' hyperthyroidism and ophthalmopathy. TCRdb used MiXCR to reprocess the multiplex PCR reads, holding one entry per CDR3 protein. The repertoire has some 490,000 distinct CDR3 sequences, about 22% of them found once; the top ten carry around 50%. The specimen sequenced was blood. The source is a woman in her sixties or seventies with Graves' ophthalmopathy. Each CDR3 is given with its conserved first and last residue. A D gene is named only where the DNA matches it firmly. Rows may omit the clone size; those that give it use once, few, many or a size class.

many	NA	TRBJ1-1	TRBV2	CASSDVGRGRTEAFF	TGTGCCAGCAGTGATGTCGGGCGGGGAAGAACTGAAGCTTTCTTT
many	TRBD1	TRBJ1-1	TRBV7-2	CASSSRDRVGTEAFF	TGTGCCAGCAGCTCTCGGGACAGGGTGGGGACTGAAGCTTTCTTT
NA	NA	TRBJ2-3	TRBV6-1	CASSDSGLDTQYF	TGTGCCAGCAGTGACAGTGGGTTGGATACGCAGTATTTT
NA	TRBD1	TRBJ2-5	TRBV5-1	CASSLPTRGQGQYF	TGCGCCAGCAGCTTGCCCACTCGGGGACAGGGACAGTACTTC
NA	TRBD1	TRBJ2-2	TRBV7-9	CASSLATGQGAGELFF	TGTGCCAGCAGCTTAGCTACTGGACAGGGTGCCGGGGAGCTGTTTTTT
NA	NA	TRBJ1-2	TRBV5-6	CASNETVNYGYTF	TGTGCCAGCAACGAGACAGTTAACTATGGCTACACCTTC
few	TRBD1	TRBJ1-2	TRBV9	CASSSTGGFYGYTF	TGTGCCAGCAGCTCGACAGGGGGTTTCTATGGCTACACCTTC
NA	TRBD1	TRBJ1-1	TRBV5-1	CASKKITGDTEAFF	TGCGCCAGCAAAAAAATCACAGGGGACACTGAAGCTTTCTTT
many	NA	TRBJ1-1	TRBV12-3/TRBV12-4	CASSLNTQNTEAFF	TGTGCCAGCAGTTTAAACACTCAGAACACTGAAGCTTTCTTT
NA	TRBD1	TRBJ2-1	TRBV4-1	CASSHTDRDGNEQFF	TGCGCCAGCAGCCATACAGACAGGGATGGCAATGAGCAGTTCTTC
few	NA	TRBJ2-7	TRBV6-1	CASSDTLRGEFDEQYF	TGTGCCAGCAGTGACACCCTTAGGGGGGAGTTCGACGAGCAGTACTTC
many	TRBD2	TRBJ2-5	TRBV7-2	CASSPALAYETQYF	TGTGCCAGCAGCCCGGCACTAGCGTACGAGACCCAGTACTTC
NA	TRBD1	TRBJ1-2	TRBV18	CASSPAQGQGYTF	TGTGCCAGCTCACCAGCACAGGGGCAGGGCTACACCTTC
few	NA	TRBJ2-3	TRBV24-1	CATSDALADTQYF	TGTGCCACCAGTGATGCTCTTGCAGATACGCAGTATTTT
NA	NA	TRBJ1-4	TRBV10-3	CACNTGINEKLFF	TGTGCCTGCAACACAGGGATTAATGAAAAACTGTTTTTT
NA	NA	TRBJ1-5	TRBV6-1	CASSEGLWDIIAPINQPQHF	TGTGCCAGCAGTGAAGGGTTATGGGACATCATCGCCCCAATCAATCAGCCCCAGCATTTT
NA	NA	TRBJ1-2	TRBV6-1	CASSLRGSGPAGGYTF	TGTGCCAGCAGTTTACGGGGGTCGGGGCCCGCGGGAGGCTACACCTTC
many	NA	TRBJ1-5	TRBV28	CASSSEAYSNQPQHF	TGTGCCAGCAGTTCGGAGGCCTATAGCAATCAGCCCCAGCATTTT
NA	TRBD1	TRBJ1-2	TRBV2	CASSEGFYRGEPSNYGYTF	TGTGCCAGCAGTGAAGGGTTCTACAGGGGGGAGCCTTCTAACTATGGCTACACCTTC
NA	NA	TRBJ2-6	TRBV6-2/TRBV6-3	CASSREILLGGANVLTF	TGTGCCAGCAGTCGTGAGATCCTACTGGGGGGGGCCAACGTCCTGACTTTC
few	TRBD1	TRBJ2-7	TRBV11-2	CASSLWTGEQYF	TGTGCCAGCAGCTTATGGACAGGCGAGCAGTACTTC
NA	NA	TRBJ2-3	TRBV6-2/TRBV6-3	CASRDTDRATDTQYF	TGTGCCAGCAGGGACACCGACAGAGCCACAGATACGCAGTATTTT
NA	NA	TRBJ2-3	TRBV7-7	CASSRQVLDTQYF	TGTGCTAGCAGCAGACAGGTGTTAGATACGCAGTATTTT
many	NA	TRBJ1-2	TRBV28	CASTLGAAPGGYTF	TGTGCCAGCACCCTAGGGGCGGCCCCGGGTGGCTACACCTTC
NA	TRBD2	TRBJ2-6	TRBV6-1	CASSEFFRRGSSGANVLTF	TGTGCCAGCAGTGAATTTTTTAGGCGGGGGAGCTCTGGGGCCAACGTCCTGACTTTC
NA	NA	TRBJ2-4	TRBV9	CASSGRDPDIQYF	TGTGCCAGCAGCGGACGCGACCCGGACATTCAGTACTTC
few	TRBD2	TRBJ2-3	TRBV6-2/TRBV6-3	CASSYGAGRVTDTQYF	TGTGCCAGCAGTTACGGAGCGGGACGCGTAACAGATACGCAGTATTTT
NA	NA	TRBJ1-4	TRBV7-8	CASTFERVPNEKLFF	TGTGCCAGCACCTTTGAAAGGGTACCTAATGAAAAACTGTTTTTT
few	NA	TRBJ2-4	TRBV7-9	CASSSLGNIQYF	TGTGCCAGCAGCTCCCTCGGGAACATTCAGTACTTC
NA	NA	TRBJ2-3	TRBV11-3	CASSLRQGGPTDTQYF	TGTGCCAGCAGCTTACGCCAAGGGGGACCCACAGATACGCAGTATTTT
few	NA	TRBJ2-7	TRBV6-1	CASTRRGYEQYF	TGTGCCAGCACCCGCAGGGGCTACGAGCAGTACTTC
many	NA	TRBJ2-5	TRBV25-1	CASSENRDKGSETQYF	TGTGCCAGCAGTGAGAATCGGGACAAGGGGTCCGAGACCCAGTACTTC
few	NA	TRBJ2-3	TRBV5-1	CASSSMGKTDTQYF	TGCGCCAGCAGCTCGATGGGGAAAACAGATACGCAGTATTTT
many	TRBD1	TRBJ2-7	TRBV28	CASRATGTGTYEQYF	TGTGCCAGCAGGGCCACCGGGACAGGGACCTACGAGCAGTACTTC
few	NA	TRBJ2-3	TRBV9	CASTQGGATDTQYF	TGTGCCAGCACCCAAGGAGGGGCCACAGATACGCAGTATTTT
few	TRBD1	TRBJ1-6	TRBV2	CASSGRQGGRDSPLHF	TGTGCCAGCAGTGGGCGACAGGGGGGTAGAGATTCACCCCTCCACTTT
NA	TRBD2	TRBJ2-3	TRBV9	CASSVGPGGTDTQYF	TGTGCCAGCAGCGTAGGGCCGGGAGGGACAGATACGCAGTATTTT
NA	NA	TRBJ2-3	TRBV30	CAWTGGTDTQYF	TGTGCCTGGACAGGGGGCACAGATACGCAGTATTTT
few	NA	TRBJ1-1	TRBV6-1	CASIRAGQNTEAFF	TGTGCCAGCATCAGAGCGGGACAAAACACTGAAGCTTTCTTT
few	TRBD1	TRBJ2-6	TRBV12-3/TRBV12-4	CASSSRTGEGGANVLTF	TGTGCCAGCAGCTCGAGGACAGGGGAGGGTGGGGCCAACGTCCTGACTTTC
NA	TRBD2	TRBJ2-3	TRBV30	CAWSVSGRASHTQYF	TGTGCCTGGAGTGTTTCCGGGAGGGCCTCTCATACGCAGTATTTT
once	NA	TRBJ2-2	TRBV7-9	CASSFTRNTGELFF	TGTGCCAGCAGTTTTACAAGGAACACCGGGGAGCTGTTTTTT
many	NA	TRBJ2-7	TRBV9	CASSGVSYEQYF	TGTGCCAGCAGCGGGGTCTCCTACGAGCAGTACTTC
few	TRBD2	TRBJ2-2	TRBV19	CASSKPGLGNSGELFF	TGTGCCAGTAGCAAACCGGGACTAGGTAATTCCGGGGAGCTGTTTTTT
many	NA	TRBJ2-2	TRBV6-1	CASRLGNTGELFF	TGTGCCAGCAGACTCGGGAACACCGGGGAGCTGTTTTTT
NA	NA	TRBJ1-1	TRBV6-2/TRBV6-3	CASSYSTANTEAFF	TGTGCCAGCAGTTACTCCACAGCTAACACTGAAGCTTTCTTT
many	NA	TRBJ1-4	TRBV27	CASSSAETANEKLFF	TGTGCCAGCAGTTCAGCCGAGACGGCCAATGAAAAACTGTTTTTT
many	TRBD1	TRBJ1-1	TRBV3-1	CASSQTGGATEAFF	TGTGCCAGCAGCCAAACAGGGGGCGCAACTGAAGCTTTCTTT
NA	NA	TRBJ2-7	TRBV18	CASSPPETDEQYF	TGTGCCAGCTCACCGCCCGAGACGGACGAGCAGTACTTC
few	TRBD2	TRBJ2-1	TRBV7-2	CASSFTGTSGSNEQFF	TGTGCCAGCAGCTTTACCGGGACTAGCGGGAGTAATGAGCAGTTCTTC
many	TRBD1	TRBJ1-1	TRBV3-1	CASSPTGENTEAFF	TGTGCCAGCAGTCCTACAGGGGAGAACACTGAAGCTTTCTTT
few	NA	TRBJ1-2	TRBV28	CASRAANYGYTF	TGTGCCAGCAGGGCCGCTAACTATGGCTACACCTTC
NA	NA	TRBJ1-2	TRBV7-2	CASSPQQGINYGYTF	TGTGCCAGCAGCCCCCAGCAGGGAATAAACTATGGCTACACCTTC
few	NA	TRBJ2-5	TRBV15	CATSRASGKETQYF	TGTGCCACCAGCAGAGCTTCGGGGAAAGAGACCCAGTACTTC
many	NA	TRBJ1-1	TRBV6-1	CASSEFLGRTLGDTEAFF	TGTGCCAGCAGTGAATTCCTGGGACGTACCCTTGGGGACACTGAAGCTTTCTTT